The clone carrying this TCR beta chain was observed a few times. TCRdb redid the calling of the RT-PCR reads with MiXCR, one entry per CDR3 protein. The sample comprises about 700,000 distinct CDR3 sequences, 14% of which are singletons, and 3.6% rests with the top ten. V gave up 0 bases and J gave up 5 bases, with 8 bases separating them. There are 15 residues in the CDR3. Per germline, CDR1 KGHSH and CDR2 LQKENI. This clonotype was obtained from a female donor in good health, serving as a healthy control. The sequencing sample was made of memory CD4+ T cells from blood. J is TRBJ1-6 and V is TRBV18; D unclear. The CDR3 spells CASSPPGGNNSPLHF. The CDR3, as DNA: TGTGCCAGCTCACCACCGGGTGGGAATAATTCACCCCTCCACTTT. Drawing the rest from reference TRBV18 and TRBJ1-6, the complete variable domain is NAGVMQNPRHLVRRRGQEARLRCSPMKGHSHVYWYRQLPEEGLKFMVYLQKENIIDESGMPKERFSAEFPKEGPSILRIQQVVRGDSAAYFCASSPPGGNNSPLHFGNGTRLTVT.